This T cell receptor (beta chain) was sequenced during a study of blood T cell repertoires in COVID-19. The assay was immunoSEQ multiplex PCR, and TCRdb's table has in-frame clones only and misses some. The repertoire has about 190,000 clones, approximately 90% of them found once; the top ten carry 1.1%. This clone appeared a single time. The CDR3 covers 13 residues. V was trimmed by 3 bases and J by 4 bases, leaving 9 bases between them. The rearrangement joins TRBV12-3 or TRBV12-4 to TRBJ1-1; D is uncertain. Sample: peripheral blood. The sequence derives from a young man with acute or convalescent COVID-19. The CDR3 protein is CASSFGQGTEAFF. CDR3 nucleotides: TGTGCCAGCAGTTTTGGGCAAGGCACTGAAGCTTTCTTT.